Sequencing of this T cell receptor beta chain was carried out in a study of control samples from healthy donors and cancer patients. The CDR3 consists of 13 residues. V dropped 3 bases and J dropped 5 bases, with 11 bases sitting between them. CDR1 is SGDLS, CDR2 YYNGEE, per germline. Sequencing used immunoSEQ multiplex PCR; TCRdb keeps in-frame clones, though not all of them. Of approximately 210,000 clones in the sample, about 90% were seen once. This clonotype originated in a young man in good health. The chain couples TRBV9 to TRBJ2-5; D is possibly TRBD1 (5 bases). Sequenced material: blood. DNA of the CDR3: TGTGCCAGCAGCGCCAGGGTCTTCGAGACCCAGTACTTC. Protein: CASSARVFETQYF.